Reported below is one T cell receptor beta chain. Its antigen target is currently unknown. The input lacks base qualities; no much larger clone sits a single base away. CDR1 SGHVS and CDR2 FQNEAQ were looked up in the germline V gene. The V and J ends are trimmed by 10 bases and 2 bases, leaving 21 bases between them. Inclusive of the bounding cysteine and phenylalanine, the CDR3 is 15 residues long. The retained sequence is limited to the CDR3, 45 bases, with the frame set at the first base. The donors were healthy, HIV-negative adults with no recently reported acute infections or vaccinations. All donors were Caucasian adults living in Nashville, Tennessee, USA. CD4+ T cells were enriched through magnetic negative selection, after which naive cells were positively selected on CD45RA and the remaining negative fraction served as the memory subset. Blood was collected by leukapheresis, and PBMCs were isolated by Ficoll-Histopaque density gradient centrifugation and then cryopreserved in liquid nitrogen vapor phase. Purity and quantity of every magnetically sorted T cell population were checked by analytical flow cytometry. From each sorted fraction, genomic DNA was isolated and quantified by UV absorbance on a Nanodrop 2000c.

This sample is part of a study of shared clonotypes between healthy human individuals (dated by TCRdb to about 2020). For the wider study: The cohort included a few men and two women between 18 and 49 years of age. For each donor, three plates each were used for CD4 naive and CD4 memory, two plates were used for CD8 naive, and one plate was used for CD8 memory. Libraries were prepared and TCR repertoires were sequenced by different laboratories using diverse techniques, in order to increase sequencing depth and limit assay-specific biases. Each donor's leukapheresis produced roughly between roughly 0.85 and 9.5 billion PBMCs. The study deeply sequenced blood TCR repertoires of five healthy adults to estimate repertoire size and the extent of clonotype sharing between individuals. Broad study findings and their caveats: Because the study included a small number of donors, the genetic and exposure-history diversity represented was limited. Naive subsets generally had larger estimated clonotype richness than memory subsets did. Based on pairwise subsampling, the degree of clonotype sharing among donors was expected to be affected by sequencing depth. Incomplete sequencing was indicated by rarefaction of sorted-subset datasets, despite the large sequencing depth. Clonotypes shared by all four sorted-subset donors showed higher generation probabilities than non-shared clonotypes. Only blood was sampled, and tissue TCR repertoires likely differ from those in blood. When a handful of donors were compared, the shared fraction of clonotypes was around 5.1% for naive CD4, 3.5% to 4% for naive CD8, 2% to 2.5% for memory CD4, and under 0.5% for memory CD8.

TCR CDR3 regions were amplified from genomic DNA by multiplex PCR using the deep immunoSEQ assay. For each cell subset, the extracted genomic DNA was distributed evenly across all wells of several immunoSEQ 96-well plates, and each plate served as one replicate. For sorted subsets, around 0.2 ug genomic DNA, equal to approximately 30,000 T cell genomes, was loaded into each replicate PCR. The purified libraries were quantified using a Qubit 3.0 fluorometer, sized with a Bioanalyzer 2100, and then quantified again using the KAPA Library Quantification kit. Every immunoSEQ 96-well plate was sequenced on a dedicated single-read 150-cycle Illumina NextSeq 550 flow cell. The original methods were these. Because the immunoSEQ output included only junctional sequences and no quality scores, the filtering could not be the same as the filtering used for full-length reads. Sequences were annotated with PyIR, a Python wrapper for IgBLAST v1.9, using IMGT germline references to assign V/J genes and CDR3. Reads were removed for weak V/J assignments (E-value above 1e-6), missing CDR3, stop codons, out-of-frame junctions, or ambiguous translated residues. V3J clonotypes were defined as sequences sharing an identical inferred V gene, J gene, and CDR3 amino acid sequence. To compute the percentage overlap between repertoires, the number of shared unique clonotypes was divided by the size of the smaller repertoire. Richness of each repertoire was evaluated using RTK rarefaction, the Chao1 estimator, and Recon v2.1 estimates of unobserved clonotypes. OLGA was used to compute generation probabilities for all TCRbeta clonotypes that the gDNA method yielded from a few donors. The immuneACCESS repertoire file appears here via TCRdb, limited to in-frame rearrangements. These files lack a portion of the clones; in checked studies, under half of the deficit traces to unresolved V genes, and the cause of the others is not known. V and J calls and clone size are those listed in that table; D and trimming were worked out from the DNA. This sample has 1.6 million or so clones in its table, and roughly 96% of those were observed once. Together, the top ten hold roughly 1.2% of the sample.

The chain is made from TRBV7-8 and TRBJ2-7, with the D gene tentatively TRBD1 or TRBD2, based on 7 matching bases in each. The TCR sequence derives from a man younger than 45 in good health. The sequencing input was naive CD4+ T cells sorted from blood. The intended sense of this specimen's cell subset or site label: CD45RA+ positively selected. The CDR3 loop reads CATHTPGRGPYEQYF. DNA sequence: TGTGCCACGCATACCCCAGGGAGGGGGCCCTACGAGCAGTACTTC.